Below are 20 T cell receptor beta chains sequenced from a single sample in a study of blood T cell repertoires in COVID-19. Assay used: immunoSEQ multiplex PCR; TCRdb lists only in-frame clones, some missing. The sample carries about 94,000 clones, over 65% recorded once. Sequencing was done on a sample of peripheral blood. The receptors shown here come from a man between 65 and 85 years old with COVID-19, enrolled during active disease.

The chain recombines TRBV6-5 with TRBJ2-7; the match to TRBD2 covers 10 bases. Germline assignment: CDR1 MNHEY and CDR2 SVGAGI. CDR3 length: 15 residues. After removal of 2 bases from V and 3 bases from J, the junction contained 4 bases not matched to a gene. CDR3 in amino acids: CASSYTASGSYEQYF. DNA for the CDR3: TGTGCCAGCAGTTACACCGCTAGCGGGAGCTACGAGCAGTACTTC.

This sequence joins TRBV12-5 and TRBJ2-5, with TRBD1 matching 7 bases. The CDR3 has 14 amino acids. Germline-derived CDR1 and CDR2 are LGHNT and FRNRAP. Trimming took 4 bases from V and 5 from J; bases not matched to a gene: 7. The CDR3 bases are TGTGCTAGTGGTTCAACAGGGGTGAAGGAGACCCAGTACTTC. Its protein is CASGSTGVKETQYF.

The genes are TRBV28 and TRBJ1-2; D is unresolved. The CDR3 totals 12 residues. The germline V gene has CDR1 MDHEN and CDR2 SYDVKM. DNA for the CDR3: TGTGCTGCACTGAACAAAATGGGCGGCTACACCTTC. Protein sequence: CAALNKMGGYTF.

This clone was observed a few times. The chain combines TRBV4-1 with TRBJ1-2, with 7 nucleotides matching TRBD1. The germline V gene has CDR1 MGHRA and CDR2 YSYEKL. J gave up 0 bases and V 6 bases, and 4 bases lay outside the gene matches. This CDR3 spans 14 amino acids. The DNA for the CDR3 is TGCGCCAGCAGTCCCGGACAGGCTAACTATGGCTACACCTTC. Amino acid sequence: CASSPGQANYGYTF.

The chain carries TRBV7-3 and TRBJ2-1; 11 bases line up with TRBD2. V lost 4 bases to trimming and J lost 5 bases; unmatched junction nucleotides: 7. This CDR3 comprises 16 residues. Germline loops: CDR1 SGHTA, CDR2 FQGTGA. The CDR3 reads CASSSGLAGKNNEQFF. The CDR3 DNA reads TGTGCCAGCAGCTCCGGACTAGCGGGCAAGAACAATGAGCAGTTCTTC.

The chain links TRBV7-8 to TRBJ2-7, with 14 bases matching TRBD2. The V gene end was trimmed by 2 bases and the J gene end by 0 bases; junction bases not matched to a gene: 6. From germline, CDR1 is SGHVS and CDR2 FQNEAQ. This CDR3 region has 18 residues. The CDR3 reads CASSLLPGLAGDSYEQYF. The DNA of the CDR3 is TGTGCCAGCAGCTTACTTCCGGGACTAGCGGGAGACTCCTACGAGCAGTACTTC.

The rearrangement links TRBV27 to TRBJ2-1; D is possibly TRBD1 (5 bases). V lost 2 bases, J lost 1 base, and 9 bases lay in between. Germline V gene data show CDR1 as MNHEY and CDR2 as SMNVEV (reference sequence). The CDR3 is 15 amino acids. The CDR3 reads CASSLRGRSYNEQFF. CDR3 DNA: TGTGCCAGCAGTTTAAGGGGCAGGTCCTACAATGAGCAGTTCTTC.

This chain uses TRBV6-6 with TRBJ2-6, with 12 bases fitting TRBD2. The V and J ends lost 5 bases and 0 bases, in that order; junction bases with no gene match: 5. The CDR3 contains 18 residues. CDR1 and CDR2 from the germline V gene are MNHNY and SVGAGI (reference sequence). CDR3 residues: CASSLAGGPSSGANVLTF. The DNA of the CDR3 is TGTGCCAGCAGTCTAGCGGGAGGGCCTAGCTCTGGGGCCAACGTCCTGACTTTC.

This clone was recorded many times. The V call is TRBV10-3, the J call TRBJ2-1, with TRBD1 as a possible D gene (6 bases). Trimming took off 5 bases at V and 6 bases at J, with 14 bases between the two ends. Germline values: CDR1 ENHRY, CDR2 SYGVKD. The CDR3 sequence is 14 residues long. The CDR3: CAISRQAGSNEQFF. CDR3 nucleotide sequence: TGTGCCATCAGTAGACAGGCAGGATCCAATGAGCAGTTCTTC.

The V gene is TRBV7-8, the J gene TRBJ1-1, with unresolved D. V was clipped by 1 base and J by 0 bases, with 9 bases between them. The germline V gene has CDR1 SGHVS and CDR2 FQNEAQ. CDR3 length equals 15 residues. In DNA form, the CDR3 reads TGTGCCAGCAGCTTAGGGAAGAGGATGAACACTGAAGCTTTCTTT. It is translated as CASSLGKRMNTEAFF.

The genes are TRBV6-6 and TRBJ2-3, with 7 bases aligning to TRBD2. CDR1 is MNHNY, CDR2 SVGAGI, per germline (reference sequence). Trimming removed 5 bases from V and 4 bases from J; junction bases left unmatched: 18. The CDR3 length is 18 residues. The CDR3 sequence is CASSPASQFQAGSDTQYF. In DNA form, the CDR3 reads TGTGCCAGCAGTCCCGCCTCCCAGTTCCAAGCGGGATCAGATACGCAGTATTTT.

The chain uses TRBV2 and TRBJ2-5; no clear D gene. The CDR3 covers 11 residues. V lost 6 bases, J lost 5 bases, and 7 bases lay in between. Germline CDR1 SNHLY, CDR2 FYNNEI. The CDR3 sequence: CASRSYETQYF. For the CDR3, the DNA is TGTGCCAGCAGATCTTATGAGACCCAGTACTTC.

Regarding this clone: The same CDR3 can be traced to other DNA sequences in this sample. This chain joins TRBV5-1 and TRBJ2-3; D may be TRBD1 (6 bases). This CDR3 region has 16 residues. Trimming took 3 bases from V and 1 from J, leaving 15 bases between them. CDR1 SGHRS and CDR2 YFSETQ come from the germline V gene. Written as DNA, the CDR3 is TGCGCCAGCAGCTGGGAACAGGGTCGGGGCACAGATACGCAGTATTTT. Its protein product is CASSWEQGRGTDTQYF.

The chain uses TRBV5-1 and TRBJ1-1, with TRBD1 as a possible D gene (5 bases). This CDR3 has 14 amino acids. Germline values: CDR1 SGHRS, CDR2 YFSETQ. The ends were cut back, 0 bases at V and 0 bases at J, with 6 bases in the middle. The CDR3 DNA reads TGCGCCAGCAGCTTGGAGACAGTGAACACTGAAGCTTTCTTT. The encoded protein is CASSLETVNTEAFF.

In regard to this clone: At the DNA level, this CDR3 is encoded by other sequences in the same sample as well. The chain is built from TRBV19 and TRBJ2-7; weak D call: TRBD1 (6 bases). There are 13 residues in the CDR3. V lost 6 bases and J lost 1, with 10 bases in between. Looked up from germline, CDR1 is LNHDA and CDR2 is SQIVND (reference sequence). CDR3 in amino acids: CASSRQVSYEQYF. CDR3 coding DNA: TGTGCCAGTAGCCGACAGGTATCCTACGAGCAGTACTTC.

This clone was observed once. The chain is built from TRBV4-3 and TRBJ2-5; 7 bases are shared with TRBD1. This CDR3 has 16 residues. Germline-derived CDR1 and CDR2 are LGHNA and YSLEER. The V gene end was trimmed by 1 base and the J gene end by 2 bases; junction bases not matched to a gene: 7. For the CDR3, the DNA is TGCGCCAGCAGCCAAGGAAGGGCAGGGGGACAAGAGACCCAGTACTTC. This gives the protein CASSQGRAGGQETQYF.

This clone was seen more than once but under ten times. The rearrangement links TRBV28 to TRBJ2-6, with a possible D match to TRBD2 (5 bases). Trimming took 3 bases from V and 0 from J, leaving 18 bases between them. In germline, CDR1 is MDHEN, CDR2 SYDVKM. CDR3 length: 19 residues. The CDR3 spells CASSFTDGIFYSGANVLTF. CDR3 in DNA: TGTGCCAGCAGTTTCACCGACGGGATTTTTTACTCTGGGGCCAACGTCCTGACTTTC. Using reference TRBV28 and TRBJ2-6 for the parts outside the CDR3, the full variable domain is DVKVTQSSRYLVKRTGEKVFLECVQDMDHENMFWYRQDPGLGLRLIYFSYDVKMKEKGDIPEGYSVSREKKERFSLILESASTNQTSMYLCASSFTDGIFYSGANVLTFGAGSRLTVL.

The chain recombines TRBV29-1 with TRBJ2-3; possible D gene TRBD1, 6 bases. CDR3 length equals 17 residues. Between the trimmed V and J ends, which lost 4 bases and 4 bases, there was a span of 24 bases. Looked up from germline, CDR1 is SQVTM and CDR2 is ANQGSEA. The CDR3 nucleotides are TGCAGCGTTGGAGGGGGTGGGGTAGAAGGTACGCCAGATACGCAGTATTTT. Encoded protein: CSVGGGGVEGTPDTQYF.

This chain uses TRBV23-1 with TRBJ2-7; 11 bases are a match to TRBD2. TRBV23-1 is filed as an ORF, its function uncertain. The CDR3 has 15 amino acids. Losses at the gene ends were 7 bases for V and 3 bases for J; bases not matched to a gene: 8. In nucleotides, the CDR3 is TGCGCCAGCACACCAACTAGCGGGAGATGCTACGAGCAGTACTTC. Its translation: CASTPTSGRCYEQYF.

The V and J genes are TRBV6-5 and TRBJ1-2; TRBD1 matches at 9 bases. Germline V gene sequence: CDR1 MNHEY, CDR2 SVGAGI. With V trimmed by 7 bases and J by 6 bases, 6 bases remained unmatched. The CDR3 covers 13 residues. The CDR3 reads CASTPTGGNGYTF. For the CDR3, the DNA is TGTGCCAGCACCCCGACAGGGGGGAATGGCTACACCTTC.